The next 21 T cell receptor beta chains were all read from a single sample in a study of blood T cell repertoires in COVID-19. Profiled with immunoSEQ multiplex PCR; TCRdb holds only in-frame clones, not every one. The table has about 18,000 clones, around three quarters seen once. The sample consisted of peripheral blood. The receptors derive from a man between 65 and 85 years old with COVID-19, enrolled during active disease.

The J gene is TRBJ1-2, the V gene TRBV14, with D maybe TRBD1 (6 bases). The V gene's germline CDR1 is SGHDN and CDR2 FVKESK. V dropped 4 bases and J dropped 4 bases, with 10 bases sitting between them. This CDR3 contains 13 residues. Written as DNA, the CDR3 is TGTGCCAGCAGCCCCTCAGGGGTCTATGGCTACACCTTC. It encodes CASSPSGVYGYTF.

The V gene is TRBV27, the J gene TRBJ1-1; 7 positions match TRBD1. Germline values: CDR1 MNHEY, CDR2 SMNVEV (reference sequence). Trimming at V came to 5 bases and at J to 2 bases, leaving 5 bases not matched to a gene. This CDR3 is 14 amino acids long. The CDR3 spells CASSTTGDNTEAFF. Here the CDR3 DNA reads TGTGCCAGCAGTACTACAGGGGATAACACTGAAGCTTTCTTT.

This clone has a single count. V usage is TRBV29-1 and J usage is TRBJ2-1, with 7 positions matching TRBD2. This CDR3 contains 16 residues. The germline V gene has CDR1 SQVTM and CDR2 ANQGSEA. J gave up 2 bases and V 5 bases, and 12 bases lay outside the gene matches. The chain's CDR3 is CSVYVLGDYTYNEQFF. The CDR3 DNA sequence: TGCAGCGTTTATGTATTGGGGGACTACACCTACAATGAGCAGTTCTTC.

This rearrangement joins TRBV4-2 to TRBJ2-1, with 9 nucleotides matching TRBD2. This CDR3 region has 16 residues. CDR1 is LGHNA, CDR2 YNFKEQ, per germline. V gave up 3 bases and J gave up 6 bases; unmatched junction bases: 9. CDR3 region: CASSHLLAGGVNEQFF. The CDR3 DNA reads TGTGCCAGCAGCCATCTCCTGGCGGGGGGGGTCAATGAGCAGTTCTTC.

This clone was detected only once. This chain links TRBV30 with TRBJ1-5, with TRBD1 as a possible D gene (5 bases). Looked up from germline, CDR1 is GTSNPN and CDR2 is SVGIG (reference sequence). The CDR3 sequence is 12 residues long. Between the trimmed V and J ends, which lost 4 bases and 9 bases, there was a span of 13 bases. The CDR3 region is CAWTQGPGPQHF. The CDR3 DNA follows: TGTGCCTGGACTCAGGGCCCAGGGCCCCAGCATTTT.

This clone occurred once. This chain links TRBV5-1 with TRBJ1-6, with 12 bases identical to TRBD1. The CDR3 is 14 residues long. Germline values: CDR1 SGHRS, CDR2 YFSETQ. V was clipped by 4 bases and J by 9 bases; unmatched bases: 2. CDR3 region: CASSQGQGASPLHF. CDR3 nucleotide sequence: TGCGCCAGCAGCCAGGGACAGGGGGCTTCACCCCTCCACTTT.

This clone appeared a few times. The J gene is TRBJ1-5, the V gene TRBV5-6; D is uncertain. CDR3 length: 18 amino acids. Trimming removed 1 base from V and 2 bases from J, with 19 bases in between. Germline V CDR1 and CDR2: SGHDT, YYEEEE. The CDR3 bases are TGTGCCAGCAGCTTGCTAGCCCAGGCGTCCTGGGGCAATCAGCCCCAGCATTTT. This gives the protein CASSLLAQASWGNQPQHF.

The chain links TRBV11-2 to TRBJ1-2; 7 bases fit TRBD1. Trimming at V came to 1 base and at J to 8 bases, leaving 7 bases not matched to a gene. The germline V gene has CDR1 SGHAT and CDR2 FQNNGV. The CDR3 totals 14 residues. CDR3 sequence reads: CASSLGTGARGYTF. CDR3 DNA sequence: TGTGCCAGCAGCTTAGGAACAGGGGCTCGCGGCTACACCTTC. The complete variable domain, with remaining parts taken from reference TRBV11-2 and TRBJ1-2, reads EAGVAQSPRYKIIEKRQSVAFWCNPISGHATLYWYQQILGQGPKLLIQFQNNGVVDDSQLPKDRFSAERLKGVDSTLKIQPAKLEDSAVYLCASSLGTGARGYTFGSGTRLTVV.

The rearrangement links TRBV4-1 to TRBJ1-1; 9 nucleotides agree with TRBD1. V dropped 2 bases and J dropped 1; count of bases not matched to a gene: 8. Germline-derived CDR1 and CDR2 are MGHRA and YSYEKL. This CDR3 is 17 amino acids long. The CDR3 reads CASSQRRTGERNTEAFF. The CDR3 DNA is TGCGCCAGCAGCCAAAGGAGGACAGGGGAAAGGAACACTGAAGCTTTCTTT.

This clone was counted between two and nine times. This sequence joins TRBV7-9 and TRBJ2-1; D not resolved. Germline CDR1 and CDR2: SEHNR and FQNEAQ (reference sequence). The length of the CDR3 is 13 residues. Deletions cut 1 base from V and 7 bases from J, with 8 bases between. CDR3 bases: TGTGCCAGCAGCTTAGGGCCGCGGAATGAGCAGTTCTTC. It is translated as CASSLGPRNEQFF.

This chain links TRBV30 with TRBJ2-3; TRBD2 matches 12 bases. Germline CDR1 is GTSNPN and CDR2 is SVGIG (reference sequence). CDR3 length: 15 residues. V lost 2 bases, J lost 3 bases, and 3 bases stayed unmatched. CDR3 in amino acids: CAWSSSGGATDTQYF. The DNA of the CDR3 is TGTGCCTGGAGTTCTAGCGGGGGGGCAACAGATACGCAGTATTTT.

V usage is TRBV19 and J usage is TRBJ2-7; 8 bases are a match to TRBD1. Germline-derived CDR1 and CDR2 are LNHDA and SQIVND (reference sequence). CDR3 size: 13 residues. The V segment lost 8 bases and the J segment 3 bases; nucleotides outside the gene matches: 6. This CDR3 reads CASAAGQDYEQYF. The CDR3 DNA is TGTGCCAGTGCCGCGGGACAGGACTACGAGCAGTACTTC.

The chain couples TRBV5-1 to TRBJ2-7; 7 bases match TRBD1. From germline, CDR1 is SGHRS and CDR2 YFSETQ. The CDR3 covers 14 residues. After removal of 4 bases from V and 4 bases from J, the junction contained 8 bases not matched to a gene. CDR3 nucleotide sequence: TGCGCCAGCAGCAGGACAGGTCCCGGGTACGAGCAGTACTTC. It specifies CASSRTGPGYEQYF.

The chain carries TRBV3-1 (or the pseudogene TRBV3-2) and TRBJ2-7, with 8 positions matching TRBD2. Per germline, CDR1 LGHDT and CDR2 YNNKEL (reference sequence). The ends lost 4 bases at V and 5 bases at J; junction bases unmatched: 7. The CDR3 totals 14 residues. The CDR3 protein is CASSRSGSSDEQYF. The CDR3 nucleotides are TGTGCCAGCAGCCGGAGCGGGAGCTCTGACGAGCAGTACTTC.

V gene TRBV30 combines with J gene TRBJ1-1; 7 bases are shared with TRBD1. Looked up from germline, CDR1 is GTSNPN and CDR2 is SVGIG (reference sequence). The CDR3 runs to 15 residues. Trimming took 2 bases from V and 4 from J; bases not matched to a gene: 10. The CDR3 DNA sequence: TGTGCCTGGAGTTCTTTCTACAGGGGTCGCACTGAAGCTTTCTTT. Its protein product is CAWSSFYRGRTEAFF.

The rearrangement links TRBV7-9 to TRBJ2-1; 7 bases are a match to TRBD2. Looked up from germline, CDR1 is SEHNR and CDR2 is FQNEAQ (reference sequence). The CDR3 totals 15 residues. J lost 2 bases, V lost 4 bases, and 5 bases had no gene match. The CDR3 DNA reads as TGTGCCAGCAGCTATCGACTAGCTACCTACAATGAGCAGTTCTTC. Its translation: CASSYRLATYNEQFF.

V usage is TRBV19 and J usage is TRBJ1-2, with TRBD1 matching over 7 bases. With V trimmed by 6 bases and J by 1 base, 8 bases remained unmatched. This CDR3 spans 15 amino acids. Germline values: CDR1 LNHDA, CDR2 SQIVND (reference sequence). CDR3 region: CASRRDRDYNYGYTF. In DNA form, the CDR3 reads TGTGCCAGTAGACGGGACAGAGACTATAACTATGGCTACACCTTC. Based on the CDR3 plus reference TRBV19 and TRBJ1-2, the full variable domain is DGGITQSPKYLFRKEGQNVTLSCEQNLNHDAMYWYRQDPGQGLRLIYYSQIVNDFQKGDIAEGYSVSREKKESFPLTVTSAQKNPTAFYLCASRRDRDYNYGYTFGSGTRLTVV.

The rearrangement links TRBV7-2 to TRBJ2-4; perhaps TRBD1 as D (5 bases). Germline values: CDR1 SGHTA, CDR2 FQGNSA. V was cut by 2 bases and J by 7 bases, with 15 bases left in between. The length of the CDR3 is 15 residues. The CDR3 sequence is CASSLSWGHGNIQYF. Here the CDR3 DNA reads TGTGCCAGCAGCTTAAGTTGGGGCCACGGGAACATTCAGTACTTC. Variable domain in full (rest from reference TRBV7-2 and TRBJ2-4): GAGVSQSPSNKVTEKGKDVELRCDPISGHTALYWYRQSLGQGLEFLIYFQGNSAPDKSGLPSDRFSAERTGGSVSTLTIQRTQQEDSAVYLCASSLSWGHGNIQYFGAGTRLSVL.

Here the CDR3 DNA reads TGTGCCAGCAGCTTCGGACTAGCGGGGACGCAGTATTTT. Encoded protein: CASSFGLAGTQYF. The chain is built from TRBV11-2 and TRBJ2-3, with 12 bases lining up with TRBD2. CDR3 length: 13 residues. Germline V gene sequence: CDR1 SGHAT, CDR2 FQNNGV. The ends lost 3 bases at V and 9 bases at J; junction bases unmatched: 1.

The CDR3 reads CAISDKTSYGYTF. Here the CDR3 DNA reads TGTGCCATCAGTGACAAGACTAGCTATGGCTACACCTTC. The genes are TRBV10-3 and TRBJ1-2; D not certain. Germline assignment: CDR1 ENHRY and CDR2 SYGVKD. Trimming left V 3 bases short and J 4 bases short, with 9 bases between. This CDR3 contains 13 residues.

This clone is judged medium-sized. CDR3 nucleotides: TGTGCCTGGGAATCTTCCGGGACAACTGGCTACACCTTC. It specifies CAWESSGTTGYTF. This chain joins TRBV30 and TRBJ1-2, with a weak D call TRBD1 (6 bases). V was clipped by 5 bases and J by 7 bases, with 17 bases between them. This CDR3 contains 13 residues. Germline V gives CDR1 GTSNPN, CDR2 SVGIG (reference sequence).